Presented here are 18 T cell receptor beta chains from one specimen sequenced in a study of cytomegalovirus exposure and HLA in healthy donors (dated 2017 in TCRdb). Libraries were made using the immunoSEQ multiplex PCR assay. Not all clones reach the TCRdb copy of this immuneACCESS table, which keeps in-frame sequences only. Checked studies attribute under half of the gap to unresolved V genes and leave the rest unexplained. A total of 150,000 to 200,000 clones appear in this sample, about 84% of them only once. The top ten clonotypes cover around 1.6% of the sample. The sequenced sample consisted of PBMCs. The receptors were gathered from a woman between 18 and 29 years old in good health and CMV-seronegative.

The chain joins TRBV29-1 to TRBJ2-3; D is unclear. This CDR3 has 14 amino acids. Trimming cost V 1 base and J 6 bases, with 14 bases left between them. CDR1 is SQVTM and CDR2 is ANQGSEA in the germline V gene. DNA for the CDR3: TGCAGCGTTGAAGCGTTAACCACACCCGATACGCAGTATTTT. It is translated as CSVEALTTPDTQYF.

This chain connects TRBV10-3 to TRBJ2-7, with TRBD2 as a possible D gene (6 bases). Per germline, CDR1 ENHRY and CDR2 SYGVKD. The CDR3 totals 15 residues. V lost 7 bases and J lost 0, with 16 bases in between. CDR3 nucleotide sequence: TGTGCCATCACCTCCGGACTACCAAGCTCCTACGAGCAGTACTTC. Amino acid sequence: CAITSGLPSSYEQYF.

This clone was counted once. V and J are TRBV2 and TRBJ2-7; 8 bases fit TRBD2. V was pared by 4 bases and J by 4 bases, with 9 bases of the junction left unmatched. CDR1 and CDR2 from the germline V gene are SNHLY and FYNNEI. CDR3 length: 15 amino acids. This CDR3 reads CASSVIREGPYEQYF. The CDR3 nucleotides are TGTGCCAGCAGTGTTATACGGGAGGGCCCGTACGAGCAGTACTTC.

This sequence joins TRBV4-1 and TRBJ2-1; D gene unclear. Germline values: CDR1 MGHRA, CDR2 YSYEKL. CDR3 length: 16 residues. V lost 1 base to trimming and J lost 6 bases, with 16 bases between them. CDR3 sequence reads: CASSQAYYPEVNEQFF. The CDR3 bases are TGCGCCAGCAGCCAAGCCTACTACCCCGAGGTCAATGAGCAGTTCTTC.

This sequence joins TRBV11-2 and TRBJ2-7, with no clear D. The CDR3 totals 15 residues. V lost 5 bases, J lost 1 base, and 15 bases lay in between. Germline assignment: CDR1 SGHAT and CDR2 FQNNGV. The DNA of the CDR3 is TGTGCCAGCAGCCTAGGCGTTAGCCGGTCCTACGAGCAGTACTTC. As protein: CASSLGVSRSYEQYF.

The chain recombines TRBV6-6 with TRBJ2-5; TRBD2 is a possible D gene (6 bases). With 7 bases removed from V and 0 bases from J, the gap between germline ends came to 15 bases. Germline V gene sequence: CDR1 MNHNY, CDR2 SVGAGI (reference sequence). The CDR3 extends over 15 amino acids. CDR3 sequence reads: CASNGGDEYQETQYF. CDR3 in DNA: TGTGCCAGCAACGGAGGGGATGAATACCAAGAGACCCAGTACTTC.

This clone was detected once. The V call is TRBV5-1, the J call TRBJ2-2; 7 bases agree with TRBD1. The CDR3 spans 13 residues. V lost 5 bases and J lost 13; bases outside the gene matches: 11. Germline lookup yields CDR1 SGHRS and CDR2 YFSETQ. The CDR3 sequence: CASRQLDRERLFF. CDR3 in DNA: TGCGCCAGCAGGCAACTCGACAGGGAAAGGCTGTTTTTT.

This chain connects TRBV5-4 to TRBJ2-2; 7 bases align to TRBD1. Losses at the gene ends were 0 bases for V and 4 bases for J; bases not matched to a gene: 6. The germline CDR1 and CDR2 sequences are SGHNT and YYREEE (reference sequence). There are 16 residues in the CDR3. The DNA of the CDR3 is TGTGCCAGCAGCTTGGCCCTGGGACAGATCACCGGGGAGCTGTTTTTT. Encoded protein: CASSLALGQITGELFF. The whole variable domain, remainder taken from reference TRBV5-4 and TRBJ2-2, is ETGVTQSPTHLIKTRGQQVTLRCSSQSGHNTVSWYQQALGQGPQFIFQYYREEENGRGNFPPRFSGLQFPNYSSELNVNALELDDSALYLCASSLALGQITGELFFGEGSRLTVL.

The J gene is TRBJ1-3, the V gene TRBV6-5; 7 nucleotides line up with TRBD1. CDR1 is MNHEY, CDR2 SVGAGI, per germline. The CDR3 consists of 15 residues. V was clipped by 4 bases and J by 3 bases; unmatched bases: 6. CDR3 region: CASSSRQGSGNTIYF. The DNA for the CDR3 is TGTGCCAGCAGTTCGCGACAGGGAAGTGGAAACACCATATATTTT.

The rearrangement links TRBV27 to TRBJ1-1; 9 nucleotides agree with TRBD1. The CDR3 is 18 residues long. Germline V gene sequence: CDR1 MNHEY, CDR2 SMNVEV (reference sequence). Trimming removed 5 bases from V and 3 bases from J; junction bases left unmatched: 16. Written as DNA, the CDR3 is TGTGCCAGCAGTGTCAAACAGGGGGCGGCGAACAGGCACACTGAAGCTTTCTTT. It yields the protein CASSVKQGAANRHTEAFF.

J is TRBJ2-7 and V is TRBV21-1; the D segment call TRBD1 is taken from the table without a DNA check. TRBV21-1 is a pseudogene segment. The CDR3 extends over 16 amino acids. CDR3 loop: CASSPYPQGRRREQYF. The CDR3 nucleotides are TGTGCCAGCAGCCCCTATCCCCAGGGAAGACGTCGCGAGCAGTACTTC.

The CDR3 is CASSFGLVSESETQYF. Written as DNA, the CDR3 is TGTGCCAGCAGTTTCGGACTAGTCTCTGAGTCTGAGACCCAGTACTTC. The chain carries TRBV5-6 and TRBJ2-5; 7 nucleotides align to TRBD2. CDR1 and CDR2 (germline): SGHDT, YYEEEE. This CDR3 has 16 residues. V lost 5 bases to trimming and J lost 5 bases; unmatched junction nucleotides: 15.

This chain connects TRBV6-5 to TRBJ2-5; TRBD1 matches 7 bases. This CDR3 has 13 amino acids. Germline V gives CDR1 MNHEY, CDR2 SVGAGI. V was clipped by 5 bases and J by 5 bases; unmatched bases: 5. Written as DNA, the CDR3 is TGTGCCAGCAGTAGGGACAGCCGGGAGACCCAGTACTTC. Translating gives CASSRDSRETQYF.

V is TRBV27 and J is TRBJ2-7; D not certain. The length of the CDR3 is 16 residues. Germline CDR1 and CDR2: MNHEY and SMNVEV (reference sequence). Trimming removed 5 bases at V and 2 bases at J, with 19 bases between. CDR3 protein: CASSLSPVLPTYEQYF. CDR3 DNA sequence: TGTGCCAGCAGTCTCTCCCCCGTGCTCCCTACCTACGAGCAGTACTTC.

The chain links TRBV5-1 to TRBJ2-1; 7 bases align to TRBD1. The CDR3 totals 14 residues. V shed 4 bases, J shed 4 bases, and the junction held 5 bases outside the gene matches. Germline CDR1 SGHRS, CDR2 YFSETQ. CDR3 loop: CASSLGTEYNEQFF. CDR3 DNA: TGCGCCAGCAGCCTAGGGACAGAGTACAATGAGCAGTTCTTC.

The chain combines TRBV5-1 with TRBJ2-3; 8 bases match TRBD1. J gave up 1 base and V 4 bases, and 5 bases lay outside the gene matches. Germline V CDR1 and CDR2: SGHRS, YFSETQ. This CDR3 spans 15 amino acids. This CDR3 reads CASSPEDRGTDTQYF. For the CDR3, the DNA is TGCGCCAGCAGCCCGGAGGACAGGGGCACAGATACGCAGTATTTT.

This clone was counted a single time. The chain combines TRBV11-2 with TRBJ1-3; TRBD1 matches at 7 bases. With V trimmed by 5 bases and J by 3 bases, 4 bases remained unmatched. This CDR3 has 14 amino acids. Germline V CDR1 and CDR2: SGHAT, FQNNGV. The CDR3 loop reads CASSPRQGGNTIYF. The CDR3 nucleotides read TGTGCCAGCAGCCCCAGACAGGGTGGAAACACCATATATTTT.

A remark on this clone: The same CDR3 is also encoded by other DNA sequences in this sample. The chain joins TRBV6-4 to TRBJ1-1, with D unclear. In germline, CDR1 is MRHNA, CDR2 SNTAGT. There are 13 residues in the CDR3. With 3 bases removed from V and 1 base from J, the gap between germline ends came to 6 bases. This CDR3 reads CASSEGENTEAFF. CDR3 sequence (DNA): TGTGCCAGCAGTGAAGGAGAGAACACTGAAGCTTTCTTT.